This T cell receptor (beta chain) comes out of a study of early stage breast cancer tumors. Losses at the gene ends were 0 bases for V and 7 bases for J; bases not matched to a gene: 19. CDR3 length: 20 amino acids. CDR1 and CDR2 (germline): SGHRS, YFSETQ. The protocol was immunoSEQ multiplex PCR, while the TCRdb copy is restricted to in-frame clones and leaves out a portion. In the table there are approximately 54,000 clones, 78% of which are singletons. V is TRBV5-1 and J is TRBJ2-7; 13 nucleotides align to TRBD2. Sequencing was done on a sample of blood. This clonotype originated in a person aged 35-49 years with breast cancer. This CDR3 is CASSLAPTLAGGPIGWEQYF. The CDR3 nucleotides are TGCGCCAGCAGCTTGGCCCCGACACTAGCGGGAGGGCCCATCGGCTGGGAGCAGTACTTC.